The T cell receptor (beta chain) described here comes from a study of vaccination and CD4 T cells after COVID-19. Study details: Median draw time for post-COVID samples was approximately 94 days post-diagnosis (range 35 to 161). Median time from second vaccine dose to sampling was 72 days (14 to 241).

With the Oncomine TCR Beta short-read assay, DNA from cultured CD4+ T cells was sequenced. MiXCR was run by TCRdb on the PCR reads, yielding one entry per CDR3 protein. The table lists 7,100 or so distinct CDR3 sequences, just under 75% of them singletons, with about 16% in the top ten. Study findings and constraints: Spike mono-reactive status applied to 304 of 307 vaccine-specific clones in convalescent patients. Convalescent patients gained a median about 90% of their reactive clones only post-vaccination.

Treatment reported: roughly 10-day PBMC culture with coronavirus spike peptide pools or control peptides (ViraFEST assay). V was pared by 0 bases and J by 4 bases, with 12 bases between. Germline V gene data show CDR1 as DFQATT and CDR2 as SNEGSKA (reference sequence). This CDR3 is built from 14 residues. This clonotype was observed a handful of times. Its target is not known. The sample comprised CD4+ T cells from blood, cultured in vitro. The rearrangement uses TRBV20-1 and TRBJ1-2; D is uncertain. The clonotype originates from a human donor who had recovered from COVID-19. CDR3 protein: CSARDQRSSYGYTF. The CDR3 coding sequence is TGCAGTGCTAGAGATCAAAGGAGCAGCTATGGCTACACCTTC.